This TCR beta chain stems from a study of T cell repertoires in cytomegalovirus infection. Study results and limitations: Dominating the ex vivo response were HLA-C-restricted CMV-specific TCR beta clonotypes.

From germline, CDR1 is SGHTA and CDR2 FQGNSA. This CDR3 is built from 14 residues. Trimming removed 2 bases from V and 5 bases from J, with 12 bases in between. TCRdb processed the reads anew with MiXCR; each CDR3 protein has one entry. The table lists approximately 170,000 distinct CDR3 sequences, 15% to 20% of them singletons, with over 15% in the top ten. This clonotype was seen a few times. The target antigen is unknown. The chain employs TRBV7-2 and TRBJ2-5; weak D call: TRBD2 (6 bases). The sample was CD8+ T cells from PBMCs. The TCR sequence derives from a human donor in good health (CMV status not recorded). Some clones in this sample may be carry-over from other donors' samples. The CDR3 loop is CASSLRRDVETQYF. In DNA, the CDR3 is TGTGCCAGCAGCTTAAGGAGGGACGTGGAGACCCAGTACTTC.